Shown below are 26 T cell receptor beta chains from a single sample sequenced in a study of T cells in narcolepsy. Generated by immunoSEQ multiplex PCR, the TCRdb table keeps only in-frame clones and is missing some. This sample has tens of thousands of clones, with just under 80% found just once. Sequencing input: CD45RA- memory CD4+ T cells from PBMCs. The receptors shown here come from a human donor with narcolepsy.

The chain employs TRBV7-2 and TRBJ2-2, with D unresolved. Trimming removed 4 bases at V and 3 bases at J, with 9 bases between. Germline CDR1 and CDR2: SGHTA and FQGNSA. CDR3 size: 14 residues. The CDR3 nucleotides read TGTGCCAGCAGCTCCCACTACTACACCGGGGAGCTGTTTTTT. Translation: CASSSHYYTGELFF.

The chain joins TRBV9 to TRBJ2-5; 8 bases match TRBD2. Per germline, CDR1 SGDLS and CDR2 YYNGEE. V gave up 0 bases and J gave up 5 bases; unmatched junction bases: 6. The CDR3 covers 15 residues. CDR3 residues: CASSVAAGGGETQYF. Here the CDR3 DNA reads TGTGCCAGCAGCGTAGCGGCGGGGGGAGGGGAGACCCAGTACTTC.

The chain links TRBV28 to TRBJ1-2; 7 bases are a match to TRBD1. In germline, CDR1 is MDHEN, CDR2 SYDVKM. CDR3 length: 12 amino acids. The trim removed 4 bases at V and 7 bases at J, leaving 3 bases unmatched. CDR3 amino acids: CASSSQGFGYTF. The CDR3 DNA reads TGTGCCAGCAGTTCACAGGGGTTTGGCTACACCTTC.

This chain links TRBV7-3 with TRBJ2-5; tentatively, D is TRBD2 (5 bases). Trimming shortened V by 3 bases and J by 5 bases, and 10 bases separated the two germline ends. Germline lookup yields CDR1 SGHTA and CDR2 FQGTGA. The CDR3 sequence is 13 residues long. The CDR3 protein is CASSLTQRETQYF. Written as DNA, the CDR3 is TGTGCCAGCAGCTTGACCCAGCGGGAGACCCAGTACTTC.

The chain has TRBV6-1 and TRBJ2-5; 9 positions agree with TRBD1. The V and J ends lost 10 bases and 6 bases, in that order; junction bases with no gene match: 6. CDR1 and CDR2 (germline): MNHNS, SASEGT. This CDR3 has 12 residues. In nucleotides, the CDR3 is TGTGCCACCACAGGGGGCAGGAAGACCCAGTACTTC. Residues: CATTGGRKTQYF.

J is TRBJ2-3 and V is TRBV5-6; D gene uncertain. Germline lookup yields CDR1 SGHDT and CDR2 YYEEEE. The CDR3 loop spans 15 amino acids. Trimming shortened V by 0 bases and J by 0 bases, and 8 bases separated the two germline ends. The DNA for the CDR3 is TGTGCCAGCAGCTTGGAGCCCTCTAGCACAGATACGCAGTATTTT. Its translation is CASSLEPSSTDTQYF.

J is TRBJ1-1 and V is TRBV6-1; the D gene is possibly TRBD1 (5 bases). The V end lost 4 bases, the J end lost 3 bases, and 15 bases lay between the germline ends. Germline V CDR1 and CDR2: MNHNS, SASEGT. The CDR3 is made up of 15 amino acids. The CDR3 here is CASSAQGLTDTEAFF. CDR3 nucleotides: TGTGCCAGCAGTGCCCAGGGACTCACGGACACTGAAGCTTTCTTT.

The gene calls are TRBV4-2 and TRBJ2-1; the match to TRBD1 covers 9 bases. CDR3 length: 16 amino acids. Germline V gives CDR1 LGHNA, CDR2 YNFKEQ. Trimming at V came to 1 base and at J to 1 base, leaving 2 bases not matched to a gene. The CDR3 sequence: CASSQAGQGSYNEQFF. The CDR3 DNA sequence: TGTGCCAGCAGCCAAGCTGGACAGGGGTCCTACAATGAGCAGTTCTTC.

The chain carries TRBV7-9 and TRBJ2-7; no firm D call. V was trimmed by 0 bases and J by 2 bases, leaving 5 bases between them. The CDR3 is made up of 13 amino acids. Germline CDR1 SEHNR, CDR2 FQNEAQ (reference sequence). The CDR3 bases are TGTGCCAGCAGCTTAGCGTACACCTACGAGCAGTACTTC. The encoded protein is CASSLAYTYEQYF.

This chain uses TRBV7-8 with TRBJ1-5; D is unclear. The length of the CDR3 is 16 residues. The germline V gene has CDR1 SGHVS and CDR2 FQNEAQ. Between the trimmed V and J ends, which lost 2 bases and 3 bases, there was a span of 14 bases. The DNA of the CDR3 is TGTGCCAGCAGCTTATCCCCTCTGGGTAACAATCAGCCCCAGCATTTT. This codes for CASSLSPLGNNQPQHF.

A remark on this clone: The junction departs from the called germline gene at one end, perhaps through a read error. This chain connects TRBV19 to TRBJ1-1; a possible D gene is TRBD1 (5 bases). This CDR3 has 14 residues. Germline V CDR1 and CDR2: LNHDA, SQIVND (reference sequence). The chain's CDR3 is CASGRGGLKTEAFF. DNA of the CDR3: TGTGCCAGTGGGCGGGGGGGTTTGAAGACTGAAGCTTTCTTT.

The CDR3 is CASSEGTGGFYGYTF. The CDR3 nucleotides are TGTGCCAGCAGTGAAGGGACAGGGGGCTTCTATGGCTACACCTTC. The rearrangement uses TRBV6-1 and TRBJ1-2; 11 bases agree with TRBD1. The CDR3 contains 15 residues. V trimming: 1 base; J trimming: 4 bases; junction bases outside the gene matches: 2. The germline CDR1 and CDR2 sequences are MNHNS and SASEGT.

The rearrangement links TRBV7-6 to TRBJ1-4; TRBD1 might be the D (5 bases). The length of the CDR3 is 13 residues. The V gene's germline CDR1 is SGHVS and CDR2 FNYEAQ. V gave up 5 bases and J gave up 7 bases, with 11 bases separating them. For the CDR3, the DNA is TGTGCCAGCAGCCCAAATAGGGGTGAAAAACTGTTTTTT. It is translated as CASSPNRGEKLFF.

This clone was observed a single time. The chain is built from TRBV6-1 and TRBJ1-5, with TRBD1 identical over 8 bases. Germline loops: CDR1 MNHNS, CDR2 SASEGT. This CDR3 has 13 amino acids. With 7 bases clipped from V and 5 bases from J, the junction kept 4 bases outside the gene matches. CDR3 in DNA: TGTGCCAGCACGGACAGGGTCGATCAGCCCCAGCATTTT. The encoded protein is CASTDRVDQPQHF.

This chain links TRBV7-9 with TRBJ1-1, with D perhaps TRBD1 (6 bases). Germline loops: CDR1 SEHNR, CDR2 FQNEAQ (reference sequence). The CDR3 contains 13 residues. Trimming shortened V by 4 bases and J by 7 bases, and 13 bases separated the two germline ends. The DNA for the CDR3 is TGTGCCAGCAGCTCTCTGCGGACAGATGAAGCTTTCTTT. Translation gives CASSSLRTDEAFF. The full variable domain, its missing parts supplied by reference TRBV7-9 and TRBJ1-1, is DTGVSQNPRHKITKRGQNVTFRCDPISEHNRLYWYRQTLGQGPEFLTYFQNEAQLEKSRLLSDRFSAERPKGSFSTLEIQRTEQGDSAMYLCASSSLRTDEAFFGQGTRLTVV.

This chain uses TRBV5-4 with TRBJ1-6; D is ambiguous. Trimming removed 3 bases at V and 7 bases at J, with 11 bases between. The CDR3 length is 14 residues. CDR1 and CDR2 from the germline V gene are SGHNT and YYREEE (reference sequence). The CDR3 DNA reads TGTGCCAGCAGCTCCGGGGATTTCAATTCACCCCTCCACTTT. Protein product: CASSSGDFNSPLHF. Drawing the rest from reference TRBV5-4 and TRBJ1-6, the complete variable domain is ETGVTQSPTHLIKTRGQQVTLRCSSQSGHNTVSWYQQALGQGPQFIFQYYREEENGRGNFPPRFSGLQFPNYSSELNVNALELDDSALYLCASSSGDFNSPLHFGNGTRLTVT.

This clone was counted once. The rearrangement links TRBV11-2 to TRBJ2-2, with a tentative D call TRBD2 (5 bases). V shed 2 bases and J shed 0 bases, with 7 bases lying between them. The CDR3 consists of 15 residues. The V gene's germline CDR1 is SGHAT and CDR2 FQNNGV. CDR3 bases: TGTGCCAGCAGCTTACGGAGGACGAACACCGGGGAGCTGTTTTTT. Its translation: CASSLRRTNTGELFF. The whole variable domain, filled in from reference TRBV11-2 and TRBJ2-2, reads EAGVAQSPRYKIIEKRQSVAFWCNPISGHATLYWYQQILGQGPKLLIQFQNNGVVDDSQLPKDRFSAERLKGVDSTLKIQPAKLEDSAVYLCASSLRRTNTGELFFGEGSRLTVL.

The chain carries TRBV19 and TRBJ2-7, with a tentative D call TRBD2 (5 bases). V lost 3 bases to trimming and J lost 3 bases, with 9 bases between them. Germline V gene sequence: CDR1 LNHDA, CDR2 SQIVND (reference sequence). This CDR3 comprises 13 residues. The CDR3 loop is CASSIGLYYEQYF. The CDR3 DNA follows: TGTGCCAGTAGTATCGGACTTTACTACGAGCAGTACTTC.

This chain connects TRBV2 to TRBJ2-6; D is unresolved. Per germline, CDR1 SNHLY and CDR2 FYNNEI. V gave up 6 bases and J gave up 0 bases, with 9 bases separating them. This CDR3 spans 15 amino acids. For the CDR3, the DNA is TGTGCCAGCAGCAAACTGAGCTCTGGGGCCAACGTCCTGACTTTC. Amino acid sequence: CASSKLSSGANVLTF.

V usage is TRBV5-6 and J usage is TRBJ1-5, with D possibly TRBD1 on 6 matching bases. Deletions cut 1 base from V and 2 bases from J, with 10 bases between. Germline CDR1 SGHDT, CDR2 YYEEEE. This CDR3 region has 15 residues. CDR3 DNA: TGTGCCAGCAGCTTGAAGGGGGGCGGCAATCAGCCCCAGCATTTT. Translating it yields CASSLKGGGNQPQHF. The full variable domain, rest sourced from reference TRBV5-6 and TRBJ1-5, is DAGVTQSPTHLIKTRGQQVTLRCSPKSGHDTVSWYQQALGQGPQFIFQYYEEEERQRGNFPDRFSGHQFPNYSSELNVNALLLGDSALYLCASSLKGGGNQPQHFGDGTRLSIL.

The chain uses TRBV18 and TRBJ2-2, with D maybe TRBD1 (6 bases). Germline CDR1 reads KGHSH; CDR2 reads LQKENI. This CDR3 region has 17 residues. Deletions cut 5 bases from V and 4 bases from J, with 20 bases between. The CDR3 nucleotides read TGTGCCAGCTCAAAATCCCCCTCCGGCAGGGGCACCGGGGAGCTGTTTTTT. This gives the protein CASSKSPSGRGTGELFF.

The chain links TRBV27 to TRBJ2-5, with D maybe TRBD1 (7 bases). Trimming cost V 3 bases and J 2 bases, with 19 bases left between them. The CDR3 is 17 residues long. The germline V gene encodes CDR1 MNHEY and CDR2 SMNVEV (reference sequence). CDR3 amino acids: CASSFLRQGGPQETQYF. The DNA of the CDR3 is TGTGCCAGCAGTTTCCTTAGACAGGGAGGCCCTCAAGAGACCCAGTACTTC.

The chain uses TRBV27 and TRBJ2-3; possibly TRBD2 for D (7 bases). The length of the CDR3 is 19 residues. V lost 2 bases and J 8 bases, leaving 29 bases between the germline ends. In germline, CDR1 is MNHEY, CDR2 SMNVEV (reference sequence). The DNA for the CDR3 is TGTGCCAGCAGTTTAGTTGGGGGCTTAGGTGCGGGAGTGACGGTTACGCAGTATTTT. Translating it yields CASSLVGGLGAGVTVTQYF.

This clone is classed as medium-sized. The chain couples TRBV5-1 to TRBJ1-2; possible D gene TRBD1, 5 bases. CDR3 length equals 13 residues. Germline assignment: CDR1 SGHRS and CDR2 YFSETQ. V was cut by 0 bases and J by 5 bases, with 8 bases left in between. The CDR3 bases are TGCGCCAGCAGCTTGGGACAGCAATATGGCTACACCTTC. Its protein product is CASSLGQQYGYTF.

The V call is TRBV7-8, the J call TRBJ1-2; 11 bases line up with TRBD1. The CDR3 spans 16 residues. Germline values: CDR1 SGHVS, CDR2 FQNEAQ. Trimming removed 3 bases from V and 4 bases from J; junction bases left unmatched: 7. CDR3 sequence: CASSFADRGLIYGYTF. DNA for the CDR3: TGTGCCAGCAGCTTCGCGGACAGGGGGCTTATCTATGGCTACACCTTC.

This rearrangement joins TRBV27 to TRBJ1-5, with D maybe TRBD1 (6 bases). Trimming took 4 bases from V and 3 from J, leaving 19 bases between them. Germline V gene sequence: CDR1 MNHEY, CDR2 SMNVEV (reference sequence). The CDR3 is 17 amino acids. CDR3 sequence: CASSWGGAIPHNQPQHF. CDR3 bases: TGTGCCAGCAGTTGGGGGGGGGCGATTCCCCACAATCAGCCCCAGCATTTT.